This T cell receptor delta chain stems from a study of gamma-delta chains in newborns, infants, children. Study-level background: Polyclonal expansion of innate γδ T cells after birth follows microbial exposure.

TCRdb called clones anew from the reads with CATT. The sample carries roughly 11,000 delta-chain clones, around 8.8% recorded once. Germline lookup yields CDR1 GEAIGNYY and CDR2 EKD. The V and J ends lost 2 bases and 0 bases respectively, with 24 bases between them. CDR3 length: 19 amino acids. This clone showed up just a few times. The genes are TRDV2 and TRDJ1, with a tentative D call TRDD3 (6 bases). The sequenced material came from blood. The clonotype was recovered from a child who was a newborn, infant or young child, either healthy, febrile or measles-vaccinated (not recorded which). CDR3 sequence: CACDIVMGVEVEYTDKLIF. Written as DNA, the CDR3 is TGTGCCTGTGACATAGTTATGGGGGTCGAAGTTGAATACACCGATAAACTCATCTTT.